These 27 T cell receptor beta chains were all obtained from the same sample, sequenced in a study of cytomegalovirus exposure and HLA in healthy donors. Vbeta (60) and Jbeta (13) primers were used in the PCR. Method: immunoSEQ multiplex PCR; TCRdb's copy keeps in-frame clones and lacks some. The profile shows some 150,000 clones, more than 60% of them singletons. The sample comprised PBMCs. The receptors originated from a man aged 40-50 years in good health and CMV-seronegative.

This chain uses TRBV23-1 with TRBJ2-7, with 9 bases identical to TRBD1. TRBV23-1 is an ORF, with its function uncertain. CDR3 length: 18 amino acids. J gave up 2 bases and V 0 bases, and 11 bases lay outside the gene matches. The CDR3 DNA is TGCGCCAGCAGTCAATCGGAAAAACCGGGACAGGGAACCTACGAGCAGTACTTC. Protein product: CASSQSEKPGQGTYEQYF.

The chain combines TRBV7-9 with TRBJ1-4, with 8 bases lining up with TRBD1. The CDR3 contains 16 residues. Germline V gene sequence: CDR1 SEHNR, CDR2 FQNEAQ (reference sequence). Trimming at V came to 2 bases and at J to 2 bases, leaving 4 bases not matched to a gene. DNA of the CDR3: TGTGCCAGCAGCTTAATAGGGACAGGTACTAATGAAAAACTGTTTTTT. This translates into CASSLIGTGTNEKLFF. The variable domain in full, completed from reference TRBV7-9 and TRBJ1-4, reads DTGVSQNPRHKITKRGQNVTFRCDPISEHNRLYWYRQTLGQGPEFLTYFQNEAQLEKSRLLSDRFSAERPKGSFSTLEIQRTEQGDSAMYLCASSLIGTGTNEKLFFGSGTQLSVL.

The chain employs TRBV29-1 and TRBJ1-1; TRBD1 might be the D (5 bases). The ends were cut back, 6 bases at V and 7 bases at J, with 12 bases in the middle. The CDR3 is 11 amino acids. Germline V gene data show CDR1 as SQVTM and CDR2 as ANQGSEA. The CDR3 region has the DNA TGCAGCGTCATTCAGGGAATTGAAGCTTTCTTT. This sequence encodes CSVIQGIEAFF.

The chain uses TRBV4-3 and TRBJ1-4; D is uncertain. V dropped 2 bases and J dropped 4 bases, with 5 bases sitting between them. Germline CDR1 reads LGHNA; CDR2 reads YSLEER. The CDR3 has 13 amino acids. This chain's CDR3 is CASSQTGNEKLFF. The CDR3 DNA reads TGCGCCAGCAGCCAAACGGGTAATGAAAAACTGTTTTTT.

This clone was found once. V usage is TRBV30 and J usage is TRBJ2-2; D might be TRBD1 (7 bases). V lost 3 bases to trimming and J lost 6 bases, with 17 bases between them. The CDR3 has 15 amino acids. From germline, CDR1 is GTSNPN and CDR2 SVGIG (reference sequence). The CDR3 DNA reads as TGTGCCTGGAGAATGGGTCAGGGGGAGGCCGGGGAGCTGTTTTTT. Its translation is CAWRMGQGEAGELFF.

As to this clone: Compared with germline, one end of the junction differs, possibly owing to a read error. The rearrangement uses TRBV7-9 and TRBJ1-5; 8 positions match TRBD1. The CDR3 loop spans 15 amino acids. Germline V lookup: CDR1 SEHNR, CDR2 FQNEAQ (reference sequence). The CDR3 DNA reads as TGTTCCAGCAGCTTAGACAGGGGTAGCAATCAGCCCCAGCATTTT. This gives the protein CSSSLDRGSNQPQHF.

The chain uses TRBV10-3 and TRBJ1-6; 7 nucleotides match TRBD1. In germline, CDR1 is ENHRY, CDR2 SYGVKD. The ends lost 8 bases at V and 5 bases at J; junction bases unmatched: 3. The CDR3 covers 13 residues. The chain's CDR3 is CAIRTGDNSPLHF. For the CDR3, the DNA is TGTGCCATCCGGACAGGAGATAATTCACCCCTCCACTTT.

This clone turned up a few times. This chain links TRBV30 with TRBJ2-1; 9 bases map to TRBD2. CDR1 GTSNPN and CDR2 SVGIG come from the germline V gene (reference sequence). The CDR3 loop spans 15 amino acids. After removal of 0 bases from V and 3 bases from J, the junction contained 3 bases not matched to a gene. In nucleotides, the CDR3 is TGTGCCTGGAGTGTTCCAGCGGGGGGCTACAATGAGCAGTTCTTC. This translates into CAWSVPAGGYNEQFF.

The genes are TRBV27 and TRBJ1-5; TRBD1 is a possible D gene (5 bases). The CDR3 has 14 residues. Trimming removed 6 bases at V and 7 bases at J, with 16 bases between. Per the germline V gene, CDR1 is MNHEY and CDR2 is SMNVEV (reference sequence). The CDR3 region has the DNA TGTGCCAGCAGGCGGGACGGTTACATACAGCCCCAGCATTTT. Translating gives CASRRDGYIQPQHF.

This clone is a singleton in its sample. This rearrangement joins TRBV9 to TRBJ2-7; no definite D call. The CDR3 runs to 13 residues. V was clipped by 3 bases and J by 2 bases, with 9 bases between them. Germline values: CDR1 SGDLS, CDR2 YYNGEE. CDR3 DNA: TGTGCCAGCAGCGGATCAGTCCCCTACGAGCAGTACTTC. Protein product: CASSGSVPYEQYF. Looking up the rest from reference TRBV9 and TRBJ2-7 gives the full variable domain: DSGVTQTPKHLITATGQRVTLRCSPRSGDLSVYWYQQSLDQGLQFLIQYYNGEERAKGNILERFSAQQFPDLHSELNLSSLELGDSALYFCASSGSVPYEQYFGPGTRLTVT.

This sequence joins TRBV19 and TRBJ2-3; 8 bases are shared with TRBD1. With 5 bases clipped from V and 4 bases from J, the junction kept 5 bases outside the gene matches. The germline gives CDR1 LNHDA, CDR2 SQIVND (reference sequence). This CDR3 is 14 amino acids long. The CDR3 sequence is CASSLGRGPDTQYF. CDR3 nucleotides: TGTGCCAGTAGTTTAGGCAGGGGGCCAGATACGCAGTATTTT.

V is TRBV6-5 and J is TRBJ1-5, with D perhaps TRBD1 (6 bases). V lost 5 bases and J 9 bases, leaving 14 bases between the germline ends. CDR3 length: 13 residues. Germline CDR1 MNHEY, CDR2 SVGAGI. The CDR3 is CASSPPGDGPQHF. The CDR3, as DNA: TGTGCCAGCAGTCCCCCAGGGGATGGGCCCCAGCATTTT.

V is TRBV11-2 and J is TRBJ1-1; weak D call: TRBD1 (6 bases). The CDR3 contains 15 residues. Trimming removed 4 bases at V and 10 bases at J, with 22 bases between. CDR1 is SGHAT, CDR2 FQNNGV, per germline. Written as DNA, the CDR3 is TGTGCCAGCAGCTCGGACGTATTACAGGGTCGGAGAGCTTTCTTT. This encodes CASSSDVLQGRRAFF. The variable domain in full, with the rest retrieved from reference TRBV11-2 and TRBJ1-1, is EAGVAQSPRYKIIEKRQSVAFWCNPISGHATLYWYQQILGQGPKLLIQFQNNGVVDDSQLPKDRFSAERLKGVDSTLKIQPAKLEDSAVYLCASSSDVLQGRRAFFGQGTRLTVV.

The CDR3 DNA sequence: TGTGCCAGCAGCAAGGACAGGGGTTCCTACAATGAGCAGTTCTTC. Protein sequence: CASSKDRGSYNEQFF. The chain links TRBV7-3 to TRBJ2-1; 9 positions agree with TRBD1. The CDR3 is made up of 15 amino acids. CDR1 and CDR2 from the germline V gene are SGHTA and FQGTGA. Trimming at V came to 5 bases and at J to 1 base, leaving 3 bases not matched to a gene.

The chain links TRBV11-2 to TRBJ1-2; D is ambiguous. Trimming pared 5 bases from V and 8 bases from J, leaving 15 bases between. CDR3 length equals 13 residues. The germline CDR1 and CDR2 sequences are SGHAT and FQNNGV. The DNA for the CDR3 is TGTGCCAGCAGCCAGTGGCTGATTTCGGGCTACACCTTC. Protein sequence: CASSQWLISGYTF.

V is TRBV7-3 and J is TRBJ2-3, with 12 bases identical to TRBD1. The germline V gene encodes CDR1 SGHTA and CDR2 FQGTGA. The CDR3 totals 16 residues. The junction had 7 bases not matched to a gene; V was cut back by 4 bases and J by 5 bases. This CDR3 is CASSSGTGGAKDTQYF. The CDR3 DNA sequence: TGTGCCAGCAGCTCTGGGACAGGGGGCGCGAAAGATACGCAGTATTTT.

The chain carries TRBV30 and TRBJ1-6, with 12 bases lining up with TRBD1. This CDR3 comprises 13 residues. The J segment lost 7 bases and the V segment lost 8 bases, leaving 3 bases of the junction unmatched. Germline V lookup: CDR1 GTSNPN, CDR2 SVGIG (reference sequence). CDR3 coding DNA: TGTGCCGGGGACAGGGGGCAGAATTCACCCCTCCACTTT. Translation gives CAGDRGQNSPLHF.

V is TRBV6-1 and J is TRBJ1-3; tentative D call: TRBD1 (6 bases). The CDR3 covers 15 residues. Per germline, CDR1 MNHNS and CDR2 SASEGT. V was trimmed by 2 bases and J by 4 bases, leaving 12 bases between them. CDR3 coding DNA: TGTGCCAGCAGTGAATACCAGGGGCCAGGAAACACCATATATTTT. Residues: CASSEYQGPGNTIYF.

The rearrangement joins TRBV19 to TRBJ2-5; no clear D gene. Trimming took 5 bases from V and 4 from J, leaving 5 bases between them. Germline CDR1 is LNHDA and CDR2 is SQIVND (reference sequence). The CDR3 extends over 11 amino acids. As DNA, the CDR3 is TGTGCCAGTAGTCCCGGAGAGACCCAGTACTTC. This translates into CASSPGETQYF. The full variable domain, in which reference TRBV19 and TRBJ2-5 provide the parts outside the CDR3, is DGGITQSPKYLFRKEGQNVTLSCEQNLNHDAMYWYRQDPGQGLRLIYYSQIVNDFQKGDIAEGYSVSREKKESFPLTVTSAQKNPTAFYLCASSPGETQYFGPGTRLLVL.

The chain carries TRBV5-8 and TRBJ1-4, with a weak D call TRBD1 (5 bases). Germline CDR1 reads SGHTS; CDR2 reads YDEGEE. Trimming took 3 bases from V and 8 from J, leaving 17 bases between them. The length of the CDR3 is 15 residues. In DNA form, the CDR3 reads TGTGCCAGCAGCTCGGGGACTTCCCATGGGGAAAAACTGTTTTTT. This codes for CASSSGTSHGEKLFF.

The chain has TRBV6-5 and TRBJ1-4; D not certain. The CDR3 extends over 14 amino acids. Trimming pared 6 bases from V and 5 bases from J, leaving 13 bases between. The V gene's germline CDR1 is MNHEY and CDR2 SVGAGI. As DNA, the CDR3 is TGTGCCAGCAGGGCCGGCCGCGGGAATGAAAAACTGTTTTTT. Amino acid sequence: CASRAGRGNEKLFF.

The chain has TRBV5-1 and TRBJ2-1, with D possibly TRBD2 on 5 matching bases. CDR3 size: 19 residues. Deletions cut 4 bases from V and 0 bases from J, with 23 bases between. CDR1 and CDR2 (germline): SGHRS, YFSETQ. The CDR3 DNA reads TGCGCCAGCAGCCGTGACGGGGTCCTTGTTACTAGCTCCTACAATGAGCAGTTCTTC. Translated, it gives CASSRDGVLVTSSYNEQFF.

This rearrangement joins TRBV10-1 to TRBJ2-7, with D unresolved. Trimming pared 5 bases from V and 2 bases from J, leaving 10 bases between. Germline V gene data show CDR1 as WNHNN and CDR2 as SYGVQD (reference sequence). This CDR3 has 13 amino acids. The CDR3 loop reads CASSLSIAYEQYF. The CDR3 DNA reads TGCGCCAGCAGTCTTAGCATTGCCTACGAGCAGTACTTC.

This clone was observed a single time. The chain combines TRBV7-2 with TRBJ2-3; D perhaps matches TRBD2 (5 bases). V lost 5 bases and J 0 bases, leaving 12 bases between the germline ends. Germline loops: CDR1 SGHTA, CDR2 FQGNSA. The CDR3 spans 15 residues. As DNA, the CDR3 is TGTGCCAGCAGCCCCGTCAGCGGTAGCACAGATACGCAGTATTTT. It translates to CASSPVSGSTDTQYF.

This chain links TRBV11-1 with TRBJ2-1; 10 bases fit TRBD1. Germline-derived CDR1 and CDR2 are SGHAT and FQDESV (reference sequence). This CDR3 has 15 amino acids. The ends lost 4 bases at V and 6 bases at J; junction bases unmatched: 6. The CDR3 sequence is CASSSQGTGANEQFF. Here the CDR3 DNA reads TGTGCCAGCAGCTCTCAGGGGACAGGGGCCAATGAGCAGTTCTTC.

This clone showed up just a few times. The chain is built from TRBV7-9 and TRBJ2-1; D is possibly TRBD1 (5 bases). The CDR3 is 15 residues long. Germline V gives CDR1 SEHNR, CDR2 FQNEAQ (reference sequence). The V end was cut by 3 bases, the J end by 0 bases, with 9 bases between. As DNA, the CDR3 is TGTGCCAGCAGCTTCCAGGGAAGCTCCTACAATGAGCAGTTCTTC. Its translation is CASSFQGSSYNEQFF. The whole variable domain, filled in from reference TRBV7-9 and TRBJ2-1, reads DTGVSQNPRHKITKRGQNVTFRCDPISEHNRLYWYRQTLGQGPEFLTYFQNEAQLEKSRLLSDRFSAERPKGSFSTLEIQRTEQGDSAMYLCASSFQGSSYNEQFFGPGTRLTVL.

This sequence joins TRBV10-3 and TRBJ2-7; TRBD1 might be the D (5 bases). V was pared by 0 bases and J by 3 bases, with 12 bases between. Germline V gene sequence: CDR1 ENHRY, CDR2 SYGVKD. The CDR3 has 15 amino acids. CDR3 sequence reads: CAISESADSYYEQYF. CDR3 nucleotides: TGTGCCATCAGTGAGTCGGCCGACAGCTACTACGAGCAGTACTTC.